This T cell receptor beta chain originates from a study of blood T cell repertoires in COVID-19. Turning to the study itself: Acute and convalescent COVID-19 samples came from the United States, Italy and Spain. Sample material is recorded as cDNA or gDNA derived from T cells, B-cell-depleted T cells, or PBMCs.

As handled by the study authors: Amplified reference gene primers provided the basis for estimating nucleated cell counts. Libraries were prepared by immunoSEQ multiplex PCR; TCRdb keeps only in-frame clonotypes and omits some of them. That table gives V, J and clone size, and the DNA gave D and trimming. Of about 60,000 clones in the sample, nearly 90% were seen once. Germline-derived CDR1 and CDR2 are LNHDA and SQIVND (reference sequence). This CDR3 spans 16 amino acids. J gave up 0 bases and V 5 bases, and 9 bases lay outside the gene matches. The chain joins TRBV19 to TRBJ1-1; 7 nucleotides match TRBD1. The sequence was collected from a man between 65 and 80 years old with acute or convalescent COVID-19. Sequenced sample: peripheral blood. The CDR3 DNA is TGTGCCAGTAGTTCCCGGCGGCAGGGGGTGAACACTGAAGCTTTCTTT. Translated, it gives CASSSRRQGVNTEAFF. The full variable domain, completed using reference TRBV19 and TRBJ1-1, is DGGITQSPKYLFRKEGQNVTLSCEQNLNHDAMYWYRQDPGQGLRLIYYSQIVNDFQKGDIAEGYSVSREKKESFPLTVTSAQKNPTAFYLCASSSRRQGVNTEAFFGQGTRLTVV.